The clone carrying this T cell receptor (beta chain) was seen a single time. Its antigen is undetermined. This record comes from a study of shared clonotypes between healthy human individuals. Study information: Donors were two women and a few men aged 18 to 49. A donor's plate count was three for CD4 naive and three for CD4 memory; CD8 naive had two and CD8 memory one. Study-level findings and limits: For naive CD4 cells, 4.5% to 6.5% of clonotypes were shared across a handful of donors.

The authors' processing: Filtering differed for immunoSEQ, which gave only junction sequences without quality scores. Sequenced by immunoSEQ multiplex PCR; TCRdb stores in-frame clones only, minus some. D and trimming come from the DNA, and the V and J calls and clone size come from that table. This sample yields a few million clones, of which 90% to 95% are seen a single time; over 1.5% belongs to the top ten. Germline-derived CDR1 and CDR2 are SEHNR and FQNEAQ (reference sequence). There are 12 residues in the CDR3. Trimming pared 1 base from V and 10 bases from J, leaving 10 bases between. CD8 cells regarded as naive lacked CD45RO, were positively chosen for CCR7, and omitted terminally differentiated effector memory CD45RA+ cells.

The gene calls are TRBV7-9 and TRBJ1-2; no firm D call. This receptor was identified in a man between 18 and 29 years old in good health. Some clones in this sample may be carry-over from other donors' samples. The sequenced sample consisted of naive CD8+ T cells from PBMCs. In nucleotides, the CDR3 is TGTGCCAGCAGCTTAGATAAGGGAGACTACACCTTC. Translated: CASSLDKGDYTF.